The sequence of this T cell receptor beta chain was determined in a study of blood T cell repertoires in COVID-19. Across the study: Sources were T cells, B-cell-depleted T cells, or PBMCs; the material itself was cDNA or gDNA.

Using immunoSEQ multiplex PCR, the repertoire was profiled, and TCRdb retains in-frame clones only, with some absent. Among approximately 190,000 clones listed, around 83% were seen once. Ages ranged from about 18 to 89 years, with residence in 20 to 30 US areas. Trimming stripped 0 bases from V and 4 bases from J, with 13 bases between. Germline V gives CDR1 SGHTS, CDR2 YDEGEE. This CDR3 region has 15 residues. The specimen was PBMCs or T cells enriched from blood (not recorded which). This sequence was found in a woman aged 25 to 39 who had been exposed to COVID-19. This chain uses TRBV5-8 with TRBJ1-1, with D perhaps TRBD1 (5 bases). The CDR3 here is CASSLGQGGSTEAFF. CDR3 nucleotides: TGTGCCAGCAGCTTGGGGCAGGGAGGGAGCACTGAAGCTTTCTTT. Based on the CDR3 plus reference TRBV5-8 and TRBJ1-1, the full variable domain is EAGVTQSPTHLIKTRGQQATLRCSPISGHTSVYWYQQALGLGLQFLLWYDEGEERNRGNFPPRFSGRQFPNYSSELNVNALELEDSALYLCASSLGQGGSTEAFFGQGTRLTVV.